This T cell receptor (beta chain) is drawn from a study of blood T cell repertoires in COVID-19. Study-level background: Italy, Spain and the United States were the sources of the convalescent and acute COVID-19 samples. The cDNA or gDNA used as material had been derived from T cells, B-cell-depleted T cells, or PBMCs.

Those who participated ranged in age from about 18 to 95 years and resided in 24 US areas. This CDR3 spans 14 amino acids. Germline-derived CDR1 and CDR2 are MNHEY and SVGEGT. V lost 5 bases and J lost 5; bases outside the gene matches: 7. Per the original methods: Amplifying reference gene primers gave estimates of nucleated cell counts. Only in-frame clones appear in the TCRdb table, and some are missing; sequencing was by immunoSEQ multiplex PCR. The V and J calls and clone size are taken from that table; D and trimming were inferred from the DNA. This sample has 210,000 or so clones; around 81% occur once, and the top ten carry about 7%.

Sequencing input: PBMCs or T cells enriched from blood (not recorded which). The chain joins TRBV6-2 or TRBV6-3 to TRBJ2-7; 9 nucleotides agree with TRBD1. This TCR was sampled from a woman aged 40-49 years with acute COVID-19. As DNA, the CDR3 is TGTGCCAGCAGTCGGACAGGGGAGTTCGACGAGCAGTACTTC. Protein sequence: CASSRTGEFDEQYF.